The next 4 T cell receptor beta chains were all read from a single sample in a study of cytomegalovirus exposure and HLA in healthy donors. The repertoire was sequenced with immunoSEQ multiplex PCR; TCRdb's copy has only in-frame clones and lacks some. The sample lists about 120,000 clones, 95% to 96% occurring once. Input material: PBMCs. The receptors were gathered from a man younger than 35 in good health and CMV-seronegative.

CDR3 in amino acids: CAWSVSYEQYF. For the CDR3, the DNA is TGTGCCTGGAGTGTATCATACGAGCAGTACTTC. The V and J genes are TRBV30 and TRBJ2-7; no clear D gene. This CDR3 has 11 amino acids. V lost 0 bases and J 4 bases, leaving 4 bases between the germline ends. Germline CDR1 reads GTSNPN; CDR2 reads SVGIG (reference sequence). The whole variable domain, remainder taken from reference TRBV30 and TRBJ2-7, is SQTIHQWPATLVQPVGSPLSLECTVEGTSNPNLYWYRQAAGRGLQLLFYSVGIGQISSEVPQNLSASRPQDRQFILSSKKLLLSDSGFYLCAWSVSYEQYFGPGTRLTVT.

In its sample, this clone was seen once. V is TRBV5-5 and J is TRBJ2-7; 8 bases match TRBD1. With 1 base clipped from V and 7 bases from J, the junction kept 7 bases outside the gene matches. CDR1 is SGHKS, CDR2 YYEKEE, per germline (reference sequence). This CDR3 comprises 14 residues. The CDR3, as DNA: TGTGCCAGCAGCTTGTCAGGGGGCCAGGGTGAGCAGTACTTC. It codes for CASSLSGGQGEQYF.

The CDR3 DNA sequence: TGTGCCAGCAGCTTAGAACAGCAAGAGACCCAGTACTTC. Its translation: CASSLEQQETQYF. The rearrangement links TRBV7-8 to TRBJ2-5; D call uncertain. Trimming pared 1 base from V and 2 bases from J, leaving 5 bases between. There are 13 residues in the CDR3. Germline loops: CDR1 SGHVS, CDR2 FQNEAQ.

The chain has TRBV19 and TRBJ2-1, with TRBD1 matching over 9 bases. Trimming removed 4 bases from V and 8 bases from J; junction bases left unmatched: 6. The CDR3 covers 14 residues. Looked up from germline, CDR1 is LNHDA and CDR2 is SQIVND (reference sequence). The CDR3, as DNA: TGTGCCAGTAGTAAGGACAGGGGAATGGATGAGCAGTTCTTC. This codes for CASSKDRGMDEQFF.